Only a few counts were recorded for the clone carrying this TCR beta chain. TCRdb re-called the 5' RACE reads through MiXCR, storing one row per CDR3 protein. The data hold around 300,000 distinct CDR3 sequences, with approximately 15% observed a single time. This sample was included in a study of T-cell memory formation after mild COVID-19. The TCR originated in a man aged 18 to 29 who had mild COVID-19 (a few samples of this study predate the infection). Cell type and time point are not known. Source material: PBMCs or a T cell subset sorted from them (not recorded which).

CDR3 bases: TGTGCCAGCAGTCCAAATAGCGGGGGGGCTAATACGCAGTATTTT. Protein product: CASSPNSGGANTQYF. The J gene is TRBJ2-3, the V gene TRBV12-3 or TRBV12-4; 11 positions match TRBD2. The CDR3 consists of 15 residues. The J segment lost 7 bases and the V segment lost 5 bases, leaving 8 bases of the junction unmatched.